This is a list of T cell receptor beta chains from one sample in a study of control samples from healthy donors and cancer patients. The protocol was immunoSEQ multiplex PCR, while the TCRdb copy is restricted to in-frame clones and leaves out a portion. Its clone listing holds about 190,000 clones. Material: blood. The receptors were sampled from a woman in her twenties or thirties in good health. Both conserved end residues are part of each CDR3. A D gene is named only where the DNA matches it firmly.

J: TRBJ1-2; D: NA; V: TRBV25-1; DNA: TGTGCCAGCAGTGCCTTATCGGTTGGCTACACCTTC; CDR3: CASSALSVGYTF
J: TRBJ1-2; D: NA; V: TRBV7-2; DNA: TGTGCCAGCAGGTTTCCTAACAGGGACAACTATGGCTACACCTTC; CDR3: CASRFPNRDNYGYTF
J: TRBJ2-5; D: NA; V: TRBV18; DNA: TGTGCCAGCTCACCACCAACAGGCCAAGAGACCCAGTACTTC; CDR3: CASSPPTGQETQYF
J: TRBJ2-1; D: TRBD2; V: TRBV30; DNA: TGTGCCTGGATCCAGACTAGCGGATATACAATGGAGCAGTTCTTC; CDR3: CAWIQTSGYTMEQFF
J: TRBJ2-1; D: NA; V: TRBV10-1; DNA: TGCGCCAGCAATGACGGAGGGAGTGGCGATGAGCAGTTCTTC; CDR3: CASNDGGSGDEQFF
J: TRBJ1-2; D: NA; V: TRBV6-5; DNA: TGTGCCAGCAGTTACAGCCAGAACTATGGCTACACCTTC; CDR3: CASSYSQNYGYTF
J: TRBJ1-5; D: TRBD1; V: TRBV27; DNA: TGTGCCAGCAGTTTAGGGACAGGGGGACGTCAGCCCCAGCATTTT; CDR3: CASSLGTGGRQPQHF
J: TRBJ1-5; D: NA; V: TRBV4-2; DNA: TGTGCCAGCAGCCCAAAACAGGGACCTAGCAATCAGCCCCAGCATTTT; CDR3: CASSPKQGPSNQPQHF
J: TRBJ2-7; D: NA; V: TRBV7-2; DNA: TGTGCCAGCAGCTTAACCTACGAGCAGTACTTC; CDR3: CASSLTYEQYF
J: TRBJ1-6; D: NA; V: TRBV30; DNA: TGTGCCTGGGGCCTAACAGATTCACCCCTCCACTTT; CDR3: CAWGLTDSPLHF
J: TRBJ1-2; D: TRBD1; V: TRBV3-1/TRBV3-2; DNA: TGTGCCAGCAGCATAGCAGGGGGTGCGTATGGCTACACCTTC; CDR3: CASSIAGGAYGYTF
J: TRBJ1-2; D: NA; V: TRBV18; DNA: TGTGCCAGCTCACCACCCTCACAGGTCTATGGCTACACCTTC; CDR3: CASSPPSQVYGYTF
J: TRBJ2-1; D: NA; V: TRBV4-1; DNA: TGCGCCAGCAGCCCCGGGGGTCTGATTGGCCTTAGCTCCTACAATGAGCAGTTCTTC; CDR3: CASSPGGLIGLSSYNEQFF
J: TRBJ1-3; D: TRBD1; V: TRBV18; DNA: TGTGCCAGCTCAACAGGGGACGGAAACACCATATATTTT; CDR3: CASSTGDGNTIYF
J: TRBJ2-7; D: NA; V: TRBV27; DNA: TGTGCCAGCAGTATGGACAGACCCTACGAGCAGTACTTC; CDR3: CASSMDRPYEQYF
J: TRBJ1-5; D: NA; V: TRBV28; DNA: TGTGCCAGCAGTTTATCCCCGGCCCGGTGGAGCAATCAGCCCCAGCATTTT; CDR3: CASSLSPARWSNQPQHF
J: TRBJ1-5; D: TRBD1; V: TRBV5-6; DNA: TGTGCCAGCAGCATATGGACAGGGAGGGTAGATGAGCCCCAGCATTTT; CDR3: CASSIWTGRVDEPQHF
J: TRBJ1-3; D: NA; V: TRBV20-1; DNA: TGCAGTGCTAGGAGGGAAAGGGCCATATATTTT; CDR3: CSARRERAIYF
J: TRBJ1-5; D: NA; V: TRBV7-2; DNA: TGTGCCAGCAGCTCAAGAGGCATTAGCAATCAGCCCCAGCATTTT; CDR3: CASSSRGISNQPQHF
J: TRBJ1-3; D: TRBD1; V: TRBV7-2; DNA: TGTGCCAGCAGCTTAGCGGCCGGACAGGGTCAAAGTGGGCCTAGCTCTGGAAACACCATATATTTT; CDR3: CASSLAAGQGQSGPSSGNTIYF
J: TRBJ2-1; D: TRBD2; V: TRBV5-1; DNA: TGCGCCAGCAGCTTGTACCCAGTAGCGGGGGGGCCCGATGAGCAGTTCTTC; CDR3: CASSLYPVAGGPDEQFF
J: TRBJ1-5; D: NA; V: TRBV28; DNA: TGTGCCAGCAGTTTAGTCAGGTCGGCGTGGCCCCAGCATTTT; CDR3: CASSLVRSAWPQHF
J: TRBJ1-1; D: NA; V: TRBV5-1; DNA: TGCGCCAGCAGCTTGGTCGGATACACTGAAGCTTTCTTT; CDR3: CASSLVGYTEAFF
J: TRBJ1-4; D: NA; V: TRBV5-1; DNA: TGCGCCAGCAGCTTGGTGGAGGGTGCACTTGAAAAACTGTTTTTT; CDR3: CASSLVEGALEKLFF
J: TRBJ2-5; D: NA; V: TRBV11-2; DNA: TGTGCCAGCAGCTCGCTCCAGACGGCCGGCGGAGAGACCCAGTACTTC; CDR3: CASSSLQTAGGETQYF
J: TRBJ2-5; D: TRBD1; V: TRBV4-1; DNA: TGCGCCGCAGGGGGCACACAAGAGACCCAGTACTTC; CDR3: CAAGGTQETQYF
J: TRBJ1-2; D: NA; V: TRBV5-6; DNA: TGTGCCAGCAGCTTGCCAGGGTCAAACTATGGCTACACCTTC; CDR3: CASSLPGSNYGYTF
J: TRBJ1-6; D: TRBD1; V: TRBV7-2; DNA: TGTGCCAGCAGCCTCCTAGGACAGGGCAACAATTCACCCCTCCACTTT; CDR3: CASSLLGQGNNSPLHF
J: TRBJ2-5; D: NA; V: TRBV3-1/TRBV3-2; DNA: TGTGCCAGCAGCCAACCCATGGGGGGCGGGCAAGAGACCCAGTACTTC; CDR3: CASSQPMGGGQETQYF
J: TRBJ2-1; D: TRBD1; V: TRBV7-3; DNA: TGTGCCAGCAGCTTATTGTCTCCCCAGACAGGGGGTTACTACAATGAGCAGTTCTTC; CDR3: CASSLLSPQTGGYYNEQFF
J: TRBJ1-1; D: NA; V: TRBV12-3/TRBV12-4; DNA: TGTGCCAGCAGCCCTCAGAACACTGAAGCTTTCTTT; CDR3: CASSPQNTEAFF